The 16 T cell receptor beta chains in this list originate from one sample, sequenced in a study of T-cell memory formation after mild COVID-19. TCRdb analysed the 5' RACE reads with MiXCR anew, one entry per CDR3 protein. The sample shows 250,000 to 350,000 distinct CDR3 sequences, roughly 19% of them seen only once. The specimen was PBMCs or a T cell subset sorted from them (not recorded which). These receptors were taken from a man aged 18 to 29 who had mild COVID-19 (a few samples of this study predate the infection). Cell type and time point are not known.

The chain carries TRBV6-2 or TRBV6-3 and TRBJ2-7, with D possibly matching TRBD2 (6 bases). Trimming took off 2 bases at V and 4 bases at J, with 12 bases between the two ends. The CDR3 runs 14 residues. Looked up from germline, CDR1 is MNHEY and CDR2 is SVGEGT. CDR3 DNA sequence: TGTGCCAGCAGTTACGGAATGGGGGGTTACGAGCAGTACTTC. It is translated as CASSYGMGGYEQYF.

This chain uses TRBV5-1 with TRBJ1-6; D is unresolved. Trimming stripped 3 bases from V and 8 bases from J, with 9 bases between. This CDR3 comprises 13 residues. Germline CDR1 is SGHRS and CDR2 is YFSETQ. The CDR3 spells CASSSGNHSPLHF. For the CDR3, the DNA is TGCGCCAGCAGCTCGGGAAACCATTCACCCCTCCACTTT.

The gene calls are TRBV15 and TRBJ2-1; D is undetermined. The CDR3 runs to 13 residues. Looked up from germline, CDR1 is LNHNV and CDR2 is YYDKDF (reference sequence). V was shortened by 3 bases and J by 10 bases, with 13 bases between the two germline ends. The CDR3 sequence is CATSSEGFDEQFF. CDR3 in DNA: TGTGCCACCAGCAGTGAAGGTTTTGACGAGCAGTTCTTC. Full variable domain (missing parts from reference TRBV15 and TRBJ2-1): DAMVIQNPRYQVTQFGKPVTLSCSQTLNHNVMYWYQQKSSQAPKLLFHYYDKDFNNEADTPDNFQSRRPNTSFCFLDIRSPGLGDTAMYLCATSSEGFDEQFFGPGTRLTVL.

The chain joins TRBV7-9 to TRBJ1-2; D gene ambiguous. CDR3 length: 12 amino acids. Germline V gene data show CDR1 as SEHNR and CDR2 as FQNEAQ (reference sequence). The germline V and J ends were trimmed by 6 bases and 7 bases, with 12 bases remaining between them. The CDR3 DNA reads TGTGCCAGCAGTGGTCGCTATCCTGGCTACACCTTC. Translated: CASSGRYPGYTF.

This clonotype was picked up many times. This sequence joins TRBV7-2 and TRBJ2-3, with unresolved D. There are 14 residues in the CDR3. V gave up 1 base and J gave up 3 bases, with 8 bases separating them. The germline gives CDR1 SGHTA, CDR2 FQGNSA. The CDR3 nucleotides read TGTGCCAGCAGCTTAGTGGTGGGGACAGATACGCAGTATTTT. Its protein is CASSLVVGTDTQYF.

This chain connects TRBV12-3 or TRBV12-4 to TRBJ1-1, with D possibly matching TRBD1 (5 bases). CDR3 size: 12 residues. Trimming stripped 6 bases from V and 3 bases from J, with 8 bases between. CDR3 sequence: CASRSGYTEAFF. CDR3 DNA: TGTGCCAGCAGATCAGGGTACACTGAAGCTTTCTTT.

This clonotype was detected a few times. The chain combines TRBV4-2 with TRBJ2-1, with D perhaps matching TRBD2 (5 bases). The germline V and J ends were trimmed by 0 bases and 7 bases, with 13 bases remaining between them. Germline loops: CDR1 LGHNA, CDR2 YNFKEQ. There are 15 residues in the CDR3. CDR3 bases: TGTGCCAGCAGCCAAGAGTCGACTATCGGGAATGAGCAGTTCTTC. It specifies CASSQESTIGNEQFF.

This clonotype was observed at least ten times. The chain is built from TRBV7-9 and TRBJ2-4; tentative D call: TRBD1 (6 bases). V was clipped by 5 bases and J by 6 bases, with 17 bases between them. The germline CDR1 and CDR2 sequences are SEHNR and FQNEAQ (reference sequence). The CDR3 extends over 15 amino acids. The CDR3 sequence is CASSPRQELGNIQYF. The CDR3 nucleotides are TGTGCCAGCAGCCCCCGACAGGAATTGGGAAACATTCAGTACTTC.

The chain's CDR3 is CASSTEAFF. The CDR3 DNA follows: TGTGCCAGCAGCACTGAAGCTTTCTTT. The rearrangement joins TRBV6-6 to TRBJ1-1, with D hard to call. Germline V gene lookup returns CDR1 MNHNY and CDR2 SVGAGI (reference sequence). The CDR3 extends over 9 amino acids. V lost 6 bases and J lost 4, with 0 bases in between.

The gene calls are TRBV20-1 and TRBJ2-5; D is uncertain. From germline, CDR1 is DFQATT and CDR2 SNEGSKA (reference sequence). The CDR3 contains 10 residues. The V end was cut by 3 bases, the J end by 5 bases, with 4 bases between. The CDR3 sequence: CSARLETQYF. The CDR3 DNA reads TGCAGTGCTAGGCTTGAGACCCAGTACTTC.

The chain combines TRBV18 with TRBJ2-3; no clear D gene. CDR1 and CDR2 (germline): KGHSH, LQKENI. V was clipped by 1 base and J by 5 bases, with 16 bases between them. The CDR3 sequence is 16 residues long. The DNA for the CDR3 is TGTGCCAGCTCACCACTCTCTGTCCGGGTGATAGATACGCAGTATTTT. Its translation: CASSPLSVRVIDTQYF.

J is TRBJ1-2 and V is TRBV5-1, with a possible D match to TRBD1 (6 bases). V lost 4 bases, J lost 4 bases, and 20 bases lay in between. The CDR3 totals 16 residues. CDR1 and CDR2 (germline): SGHRS, YFSETQ. This CDR3 is CASSAGTIFGLYGYTF. CDR3 coding DNA: TGCGCCAGCAGCGCCGGGACAATTTTCGGCCTCTATGGCTACACCTTC.

This chain links TRBV12-5 with TRBJ1-2; D gene uncertain. The CDR3 has 12 amino acids. The germline gives CDR1 LGHNT, CDR2 FRNRAP. Trimming pared 5 bases from V and 4 bases from J, leaving 8 bases between. The chain's CDR3 is CASGLGGYGYTF. CDR3 in DNA: TGTGCTAGTGGTCTGGGTGGCTATGGCTACACCTTC.

This clonotype showed up just a few times. V is TRBV6-2 or TRBV6-3 and J is TRBJ1-1; TRBD1 might be the D (5 bases). V was shortened by 5 bases and J by 5 bases, with 15 bases between the two germline ends. Germline-derived CDR1 and CDR2 are MNHEY and SVGEGT. The CDR3 is 14 amino acids. CDR3: CASSPDSWGTEAFF. In DNA form, the CDR3 reads TGTGCCAGCAGTCCCGACAGTTGGGGGACTGAAGCTTTCTTT.

This chain joins TRBV7-9 and TRBJ2-2; D gene uncertain. Germline assignment: CDR1 SEHNR and CDR2 FQNEAQ (reference sequence). The CDR3 runs to 15 residues. V dropped 1 base and J dropped 6 bases, with 12 bases sitting between them. The CDR3 bases are TGTGCCAGCAGCTTAGGGCCCTCGGGCTCCGGGGAGCTGTTTTTT. Translating it yields CASSLGPSGSGELFF.

This clonotype appeared once. V is TRBV7-2 and J is TRBJ1-1; D unresolved. The CDR3 runs to 12 residues. Germline CDR1 and CDR2: SGHTA and FQGNSA. Trimming took off 1 base at V and 4 bases at J, with 4 bases between the two ends. The CDR3 DNA reads as TGTGCCAGCAGCTTAGATACCACTGAAGCTTTCTTT. Amino acid sequence: CASSLDTTEAFF.